This is a list of T cell receptor beta chains from one sample in a study of Ad26.COV2.S vaccination and SARS-CoV-2 variants. Clones were sequenced by immunoSEQ multiplex PCR, and TCRdb holds only the in-frame ones, with some missing. Of over 450,000 clones listed, 80% to 90% were seen once; the top ten hold approximately 1.7%. The starting material was peripheral blood, obtained in a trial of Ad26.COV2.S vaccine versus placebo. Receptors were obtained from a person aged 18-65 years who received the Ad26.COV2.S COVID-19 vaccine or a placebo. Both conserved end residues are part of each CDR3. Fields, in order: V gene, clone size, J gene, D gene, CDR3 DNA, CDR3 protein. The D gene is left open where the match is weak. A clone size is listed for some rows: how often the clone was seen (once, few, many), or a class if it is expanded.

v_gene: TRBV6-5
abundance: -
j_gene: TRBJ1-3
d_gene: -
CDR3nt: TGTGCCAGCAGGGATGACAGATACTCTGGAAACACCATATATTTT
CDR3aa: CASRDDRYSGNTIYF

v_gene: TRBV6-1
abundance: -
j_gene: TRBJ2-7
d_gene: -
CDR3nt: TGTGCCAGCAGTGAATTCTACGAGCAGTACTTC
CDR3aa: CASSEFYEQYF

v_gene: TRBV7-9
abundance: -
j_gene: TRBJ2-5
d_gene: -
CDR3nt: TGTGCCAGCAGCTTAGGAGGGCGGCCCCTCCAAGAGACCCAGTACTTC
CDR3aa: CASSLGGRPLQETQYF

v_gene: TRBV19
abundance: few
j_gene: TRBJ1-1
d_gene: -
CDR3nt: TGTGCCAGTAGTATCCTGGAACGCACTGAAGCTTTCTTT
CDR3aa: CASSILERTEAFF

v_gene: TRBV3-1/TRBV3-2
abundance: -
j_gene: TRBJ2-1
d_gene: -
CDR3nt: TGTGCCAGCAGCCAAGATGGGGGAACGTTGCGGCAGTTCTTC
CDR3aa: CASSQDGGTLRQFF

v_gene: TRBV15
abundance: -
j_gene: TRBJ1-4
d_gene: -
CDR3nt: TGTGCCACCAGCAGAGAACAAGACGGTAATGAAAAACTGTTTTTT
CDR3aa: CATSREQDGNEKLFF

v_gene: TRBV3-1/TRBV3-2
abundance: -
j_gene: TRBJ2-7
d_gene: -
CDR3nt: TGTGCCAGCAGCCTCAACTACGAGCAGTACTTC
CDR3aa: CASSLNYEQYF

v_gene: TRBV6-2/TRBV6-3
abundance: -
j_gene: TRBJ2-3
d_gene: TRBD2
CDR3nt: TGTGCCAGCAGTGGAGCTAGCGGGGGAACCACAGATACGCAGTATTTT
CDR3aa: CASSGASGGTTDTQYF

v_gene: TRBV20-1
abundance: -
j_gene: TRBJ1-6
d_gene: TRBD1
CDR3nt: TGCAGTGCTAGTCTGGGACAGGTCGGTTCACCCCTCCACTTT
CDR3aa: CSASLGQVGSPLHF

v_gene: TRBV6-5
abundance: -
j_gene: TRBJ2-2
d_gene: -
CDR3nt: TGTGCCAGCAGGGTAGGCGGCTTGAACACCGGGGAGCTGTTTTTT
CDR3aa: CASRVGGLNTGELFF

v_gene: TRBV5-4
abundance: once
j_gene: TRBJ1-1
d_gene: TRBD1
CDR3nt: TGTGCCAGCAGCTTTCAGGGGGCGGCTGAAGCTTTCTTT
CDR3aa: CASSFQGAAEAFF

v_gene: TRBV27
abundance: -
j_gene: TRBJ2-3
d_gene: TRBD2
CDR3nt: TGTGCCAGCACCCTAGCGGGGGGAGATACGCAGTATTTT
CDR3aa: CASTLAGGDTQYF

v_gene: TRBV12-3/TRBV12-4
abundance: -
j_gene: TRBJ1-5
d_gene: -
CDR3nt: TGTGCCAGCAGTACAGGGCCTAATCAGCCCCAGCATTTT
CDR3aa: CASSTGPNQPQHF

v_gene: TRBV30
abundance: -
j_gene: TRBJ2-7
d_gene: TRBD2
CDR3nt: TGTGCCTGGGAACTAGCGGGAGCGGGCTACGAGCAGTACTTC
CDR3aa: CAWELAGAGYEQYF

v_gene: TRBV30
abundance: -
j_gene: TRBJ1-2
d_gene: TRBD1
CDR3nt: TGTGCCTGGAGCAATGGTTGGGGACAGGCTAACTATGGCTACACCTTC
CDR3aa: CAWSNGWGQANYGYTF

v_gene: TRBV10-2
abundance: once
j_gene: TRBJ2-7
d_gene: TRBD2
CDR3nt: TGCGCCAGCACCCAGACTAGCGGGAGATCCGAGCAGTACTTC
CDR3aa: CASTQTSGRSEQYF

v_gene: TRBV12-3/TRBV12-4
abundance: -
j_gene: TRBJ1-3
d_gene: -
CDR3nt: TGTGCCAGCCTCTGGAACTCTGGAAACACCATATATTTT
CDR3aa: CASLWNSGNTIYF

v_gene: TRBV2
abundance: -
j_gene: TRBJ2-5
d_gene: -
CDR3nt: TGTGCCAGCATTCCGGTGTACCAAGAGACCCAGTACTTC
CDR3aa: CASIPVYQETQYF

v_gene: TRBV24-1
abundance: -
j_gene: TRBJ2-1
d_gene: TRBD2
CDR3nt: TGTGCCACCAGTGATGATCTGAGCGGGAGTCGCAATGAGCAGTTCTTC
CDR3aa: CATSDDLSGSRNEQFF